Shown below are 19 T cell receptor beta chains from a single sample sequenced in a study of T cell responses to AZD1222 COVID-19 vaccine. The method was immunoSEQ multiplex PCR; TCRdb's version includes in-frame clones alone and lacks a portion of them. Here the sample spans approximately 160,000 clones, approximately 90% being singletons. The source was peripheral blood, collected on day 0 of AZD1222 vaccination. The receptors were gathered from an adult in good health.

The V call is TRBV6-5, the J call TRBJ1-6; D ambiguous. The CDR3 is 15 amino acids. Trimming stripped 6 bases from V and 6 bases from J, with 15 bases between. Germline V gives CDR1 MNHEY, CDR2 SVGAGI. This CDR3 reads CASSLAGGSNSPLHF. As DNA, the CDR3 is TGTGCCAGCAGCCTGGCGGGCGGGAGTAATTCACCCCTCCACTTT.

This chain links TRBV10-1 with TRBJ1-1; TRBD1 might be the D (5 bases). This CDR3 is 16 amino acids long. The V end lost 4 bases, the J end lost 7 bases, and 22 bases lay between the germline ends. The germline V gene encodes CDR1 WNHNN and CDR2 SYGVQD (reference sequence). CDR3 region: CASSANPGPRGVEAFF. DNA of the CDR3: TGCGCCAGCAGTGCAAACCCGGGGCCTCGGGGCGTTGAAGCTTTCTTT.

This chain uses TRBV18 with TRBJ2-7, with 11 positions matching TRBD2. The V gene's germline CDR1 is KGHSH and CDR2 LQKENI. The CDR3 extends over 15 amino acids. Trimming cost V 1 base and J 3 bases; bases outside gene matches: 2. CDR3 protein: CASSPQGLAGYEQYF. In DNA form, the CDR3 reads TGTGCCAGCTCACCACAAGGACTAGCGGGCTACGAGCAGTACTTC. Full variable domain (missing parts from reference TRBV18 and TRBJ2-7): NAGVMQNPRHLVRRRGQEARLRCSPMKGHSHVYWYRQLPEEGLKFMVYLQKENIIDESGMPKERFSAEFPKEGPSILRIQQVVRGDSAAYFCASSPQGLAGYEQYFGPGTRLTVT.

CDR3 loop: CASSLSGGNTEAFF. The CDR3 nucleotides read TGTGCCAGCAGCTTAAGTGGAGGGAACACTGAAGCTTTCTTT. The gene calls are TRBV7-3 and TRBJ1-1; D gene uncertain. Per germline, CDR1 SGHTA and CDR2 FQGTGA. Trimming cost V 1 base and J 1 base, with 7 bases left between them. The CDR3 consists of 14 residues.

This chain connects TRBV30 to TRBJ2-2, with D unresolved. The CDR3 sequence is 13 residues long. The germline V gene encodes CDR1 GTSNPN and CDR2 SVGIG (reference sequence). V was cut by 0 bases and J by 5 bases, with 7 bases left in between. The CDR3 DNA is TGTGCCTGGAGTGTATTGGGAACCGGGGAGCTGTTTTTT. Translated: CAWSVLGTGELFF.

The gene calls are TRBV30 and TRBJ2-1; 9 bases match TRBD2. In germline, CDR1 is GTSNPN, CDR2 SVGIG (reference sequence). This CDR3 is 13 amino acids long. Trimming cost V 2 bases and J 7 bases; bases outside gene matches: 3. CDR3 in amino acids: CAWSTSGFNEQFF. CDR3 nucleotides: TGTGCCTGGAGTACTAGCGGGTTTAATGAGCAGTTCTTC.

The sample holds one count of this clone. The V and J genes are TRBV28 and TRBJ1-2; a weak D match, TRBD1 (5 bases). The germline CDR1 and CDR2 sequences are MDHEN and SYDVKM. The CDR3 extends over 14 amino acids. Trimming pared 5 bases from V and 2 bases from J, leaving 12 bases between. CDR3 loop: CASSLSGSNYGYTF. CDR3 nucleotide sequence: TGTGCCAGCAGTCTTTCAGGGTCCAACTATGGCTACACCTTC.

The chain combines TRBV27 with TRBJ2-7; 9 bases line up with TRBD2. Germline CDR1 is MNHEY and CDR2 is SMNVEV (reference sequence). V shed 6 bases, J shed 5 bases, and the junction held 8 bases outside the gene matches. This CDR3 spans 14 amino acids. The CDR3 here is CASSSGTSLNEQYF. In nucleotides, the CDR3 is TGTGCCAGCAGCTCCGGGACTAGCCTTAACGAGCAGTACTTC.

The V and J genes are TRBV7-2 and TRBJ1-2; 9 bases line up with TRBD1. Germline-derived CDR1 and CDR2 are SGHTA and FQGNSA. This CDR3 contains 19 residues. V lost 1 base, J lost 7 bases, and 19 bases stayed unmatched. The CDR3 DNA follows: TGTGCCAGCAGCTTAGTAGATTGGTACCGACAGGGGGAAGAAAGTGGCTACACCTTC. Its protein is CASSLVDWYRQGEESGYTF.

The V call is TRBV13, the J call TRBJ2-1, with D uncertain. V was trimmed by 2 bases and J by 10 bases, leaving 12 bases between them. CDR1 PRHDT and CDR2 FYEKMQ come from the germline V gene (reference sequence). The CDR3 length is 13 residues. CDR3 nucleotides: TGTGCCAGCAGCTTATGGCCGGAAAAGGAGCAGTTCTTC. Translating it yields CASSLWPEKEQFF. The full variable domain, its missing parts supplied by reference TRBV13 and TRBJ2-1, is AAGVIQSPRHLIKEKRETATLKCYPIPRHDTVYWYQQGPGQDPQFLISFYEKMQSDKGSIPDRFSAQQFSDYHSELNMSSLELGDSALYFCASSLWPEKEQFFGPGTRLTVL.

The chain recombines TRBV18 with TRBJ2-7; tentatively, D is TRBD1 (6 bases). This CDR3 spans 13 amino acids. V was trimmed by 5 bases and J by 3 bases, leaving 11 bases between them. The germline V gene encodes CDR1 KGHSH and CDR2 LQKENI. CDR3 nucleotides: TGTGCCAGCTCATCAGGACAGTACTACGAGCAGTACTTC. Encoded protein: CASSSGQYYEQYF.

This sequence joins TRBV21-1 and TRBJ1-2. TRBV21-1 is annotated as a pseudogene. This CDR3 spans 11 amino acids. The CDR3 reads CASSKGGILPF. CDR3 nucleotide sequence: TGTGCCAGCAGCAAAGGGGGTATCCTCCCCTTC.

The chain links TRBV19 to TRBJ1-2; possible D gene TRBD1, 6 bases. This CDR3 is 10 amino acids long. V lost 5 bases and J 14 bases, leaving 12 bases between the germline ends. CDR1 is LNHDA, CDR2 SQIVND, per germline (reference sequence). The CDR3 loop is CASSRDTYTF. In DNA, the CDR3 is TGTGCCAGTAGTCGGGACACTTATACCTTC.

The rearrangement joins TRBV24-1 to TRBJ2-7; no definite D call. The V gene's germline CDR1 is KGHDR and CDR2 SFDVKD. Trimming removed 5 bases from V and 5 bases from J, with 12 bases in between. This CDR3 region has 13 residues. The CDR3 is CATSAPLKDEQYF. The CDR3 DNA reads as TGTGCCACCAGTGCCCCGCTAAAGGACGAGCAGTACTTC.

This clone was found once. This rearrangement joins TRBV4-1 to TRBJ2-3; 10 bases fit TRBD2. Looked up from germline, CDR1 is MGHRA and CDR2 is YSYEKL. Germline trimming cut 4 bases from V and 8 bases from J; bases unmatched to any gene: 12. CDR3 length: 16 amino acids. CDR3 protein: CASSLQLAGRRGTQYF. The CDR3 nucleotides are TGCGCCAGCAGCCTCCAACTAGCGGGACGGCGGGGTACGCAGTATTTT.

The J gene is TRBJ2-7, the V gene TRBV4-3; TRBD1 matches 10 bases. Germline values: CDR1 LGHNA, CDR2 YSLEER. J gave up 4 bases and V 4 bases, and 4 bases lay outside the gene matches. The CDR3 spans 14 residues. The DNA of the CDR3 is TGCGCCAGCAGCCGAGGGACAGGGGTATACGAGCAGTACTTC. It yields the protein CASSRGTGVYEQYF.

V and J are TRBV10-3 and TRBJ2-7; D perhaps matches TRBD1 (6 bases). The CDR3 covers 16 residues. Deletions cut 0 bases from V and 2 bases from J, with 14 bases between. Germline values: CDR1 ENHRY, CDR2 SYGVKD. The CDR3 region has the DNA TGTGCCATCAGTGAGTCGAATACAGGGAGTACCTACGAGCAGTACTTC. Translation: CAISESNTGSTYEQYF.

V gene TRBV25-1 combines with J gene TRBJ1-6; TRBD1 matches at 9 bases. CDR1 is MGHDK, CDR2 SYGVNS, per germline. The CDR3 consists of 17 residues. V lost 4 bases to trimming and J lost 2 bases; unmatched junction nucleotides: 6. The CDR3 loop is CASSGDRAAAYNSPLHF. The CDR3 DNA reads as TGTGCCAGCAGTGGGGACAGGGCTGCCGCCTATAATTCACCCCTCCACTTT.

The chain is built from TRBV7-2 and TRBJ1-5; D gene uncertain. This CDR3 is 14 amino acids long. V lost 5 bases and J lost 4, with 12 bases in between. Germline CDR1 and CDR2: SGHTA and FQGNSA. Here the CDR3 DNA reads TGTGCCAGCAGCCTACAAACACAGAATCAGCCCCAGCATTTT. It yields the protein CASSLQTQNQPQHF.